This passage covers 23 T cell receptor beta chains from one sample sequenced in a study of T-cell memory formation after mild COVID-19. MiXCR, applied by TCRdb to the 5' RACE reads, yields one record per CDR3 protein. The sample carries a few hundred thousand distinct CDR3 sequences, roughly 15% recorded once. The sequencing sample was made of PBMCs or a T cell subset sorted from them (not recorded which). These TCRs come from a man in his late teens or twenties who had mild COVID-19 (a few samples of this study predate the infection). Cell type and time point are not known.

This clonotype was seen repeatedly, ten times or more. V gene TRBV7-6 combines with J gene TRBJ2-1, with D uncertain. This CDR3 comprises 18 residues. Trimming left V 3 bases short and J 0 bases short, with 18 bases between. Germline V gives CDR1 SGHVS, CDR2 FNYEAQ. CDR3 amino acids: CASSLTPQAVISYNEQFF. CDR3 sequence (DNA): TGTGCCAGCAGCTTGACCCCTCAGGCAGTCATCTCCTACAATGAGCAGTTCTTC.

This clonotype came up many times. V and J are TRBV7-2 and TRBJ2-1; 10 bases line up with TRBD2. Trimming removed 5 bases from V and 0 bases from J; junction bases left unmatched: 10. The CDR3 runs to 18 residues. The germline V gene has CDR1 SGHTA and CDR2 FQGNSA. DNA for the CDR3: TGTGCCAGCAGCCTCGCCGTAGCGGGGGGAGACTCCTACAATGAGCAGTTCTTC. Translating gives CASSLAVAGGDSYNEQFF.

The chain carries TRBV11-2 and TRBJ2-2; maybe TRBD1 (6 bases). CDR3 length: 16 amino acids. Looked up from germline, CDR1 is SGHAT and CDR2 is FQNNGV. V lost 5 bases and J lost 5, with 18 bases in between. The CDR3: CASSRHGQSGTGELFF. The CDR3 coding sequence is TGTGCCAGCAGCAGACATGGACAGTCTGGTACCGGGGAGCTGTTTTTT.

This clonotype was picked up a small number of times. The CDR3 protein is CASSMGGTGGRWGNQPQHF. CDR3 nucleotides: TGTGCCAGCAGCATGGGGGGGACAGGGGGCCGCTGGGGCAATCAGCCCCAGCATTTT. The rearrangement uses TRBV11-2 and TRBJ1-5; 12 bases agree with TRBD1. Germline V gene lookup returns CDR1 SGHAT and CDR2 FQNNGV. The CDR3 covers 19 residues. V dropped 5 bases and J dropped 2; count of bases not matched to a gene: 13.

CDR3 sequence (DNA): TGTGCCACCAGCAGAGCAGCCCACTATGGCTACACCTTC. Translating it yields CATSRAAHYGYTF. The rearrangement uses TRBV15 and TRBJ1-2, with D unclear. V gave up 1 base and J gave up 3 bases, with 6 bases separating them. Germline CDR1 and CDR2: LNHNV and YYDKDF (reference sequence). The CDR3 is 13 residues long.

This chain connects TRBV5-1 to TRBJ2-3; 8 nucleotides line up with TRBD2. The CDR3 sequence is 16 residues long. Trimming at V came to 4 bases and at J to 5 bases, leaving 12 bases not matched to a gene. In germline, CDR1 is SGHRS, CDR2 YFSETQ. The CDR3 here is CASSRTTSEGGDTQYF. CDR3 DNA sequence: TGCGCCAGCAGCAGAACGACTAGCGAAGGGGGAGATACGCAGTATTTT. Full variable domain (missing parts from reference TRBV5-1 and TRBJ2-3): KAGVTQTPRYLIKTRGQQVTLSCSPISGHRSVSWYQQTPGQGLQFLFEYFSETQRNKGNFPGRFSGRQFSNSRSEMNVSTLELGDSALYLCASSRTTSEGGDTQYFGPGTRLTVL.

This clonotype has more than one count but fewer than ten. The gene calls are TRBV4-1 and TRBJ1-5, with unresolved D. This CDR3 has 15 amino acids. V was clipped by 1 base and J by 6 bases, with 13 bases between them. Germline V gives CDR1 MGHRA, CDR2 YSYEKL. For the CDR3, the DNA is TGCGCCAGCAGCCAAGTTAGGTTGGAACGTCAGCCCCAGCATTTT. This translates into CASSQVRLERQPQHF.

This clonotype turned up a few times. This chain links TRBV12-3 or TRBV12-4 with TRBJ1-6; 10 bases are shared with TRBD1. Losses at the gene ends were 8 bases for V and 8 bases for J; bases not matched to a gene: 3. This CDR3 contains 13 residues. CDR3 residues: CASGGQGDSPLHF. CDR3 DNA: TGTGCCAGCGGCGGACAGGGGGATTCACCCCTCCACTTT.

This clonotype appeared a few times. This rearrangement joins TRBV6-2 or TRBV6-3 to TRBJ2-6; D might be TRBD1 (5 bases). The CDR3 runs to 19 residues. Between the trimmed V and J ends, which lost 5 bases and 3 bases, there was a span of 23 bases. Germline-derived CDR1 and CDR2 are MNHEY and SVGEGT. CDR3: CASSRGQGQMLRGANVLTF. CDR3 DNA sequence: TGTGCCAGCAGTCGAGGCCAGGGTCAGATGCTCCGTGGGGCCAACGTCCTGACTTTC.

The chain carries TRBV7-9 and TRBJ2-5; D is perhaps TRBD2 (6 bases). The CDR3 is made up of 14 amino acids. The germline gives CDR1 SEHNR, CDR2 FQNEAQ (reference sequence). The germline V and J ends were trimmed by 5 bases and 5 bases, with 15 bases remaining between them. Here the CDR3 DNA reads TGTGCCAGCAGCCGTTGGACGGGGGAGGAGACCCAGTACTTC. Translation gives CASSRWTGEETQYF.

There are a few counts of this clonotype. A read error may explain this, as a much larger clone is one base away. The chain employs TRBV6-1 and TRBJ2-6; 8 nucleotides align to TRBD1. CDR1 is MNHNS, CDR2 SASEGT, per germline. The V and J ends lost 6 bases and 0 bases, in that order; junction bases with no gene match: 1. The CDR3 extends over 15 amino acids. In nucleotides, the CDR3 is TGTGCCAGCAGCACAGGGGGCTCTGGGGCCAACGTCCTGACTTTC. Its protein is CASSTGGSGANVLTF.

This clonotype has a handful of counts. V and J are TRBV28 and TRBJ2-5; 8 bases line up with TRBD1. With V trimmed by 5 bases and J by 4 bases, 6 bases remained unmatched. This CDR3 has 14 amino acids. In germline, CDR1 is MDHEN, CDR2 SYDVKM. CDR3 sequence reads: CASSLRGLLETQYF. The CDR3 region has the DNA TGTGCCAGCAGTCTCAGGGGGCTTTTAGAGACCCAGTACTTC.

The CDR3 DNA sequence: TGTGCCAGCAGTTTAAACGGGGGGTTGGAGACCCAGTACTTC. It codes for CASSLNGGLETQYF. The genes are TRBV28 and TRBJ2-5; 7 positions agree with TRBD2. This CDR3 spans 14 amino acids. The V segment lost 2 bases and the J segment 5 bases; nucleotides outside the gene matches: 5. Germline CDR1 is MDHEN and CDR2 is SYDVKM. The full variable domain, rest sourced from reference TRBV28 and TRBJ2-5, is DVKVTQSSRYLVKRTGEKVFLECVQDMDHENMFWYRQDPGLGLRLIYFSYDVKMKEKGDIPEGYSVSREKKERFSLILESASTNQTSMYLCASSLNGGLETQYFGPGTRLLVL.

This clonotype turned up a few times. The chain joins TRBV12-3 or TRBV12-4 to TRBJ2-7, with 9 bases lining up with TRBD2. The junction had 4 bases not matched to a gene; V was cut back by 1 base and J by 3 bases. The CDR3 is 15 residues long. CDR3 sequence (DNA): TGTGCCAGCAGTTTAGAAGGCGGGGGGGACTACGAGCAGTACTTC. It yields the protein CASSLEGGGDYEQYF.

This clonotype came up many times. CDR3 region: CASSQAGTGNEQYF. The CDR3 region has the DNA TGTGCCAGCAGCCAGGCCGGGACAGGGAACGAGCAGTACTTC. The chain joins TRBV4-2 to TRBJ2-7; 9 bases fit TRBD1. CDR1 is LGHNA and CDR2 is YNFKEQ in the germline V gene. The J segment lost 5 bases and the V segment lost 3 bases, leaving 5 bases of the junction unmatched. This CDR3 is built from 14 residues.

The chain joins TRBV6-1 to TRBJ2-1, with TRBD2 identical over 9 bases. After removal of 4 bases from V and 7 bases from J, the junction contained 8 bases not matched to a gene. CDR1 is MNHNS, CDR2 SASEGT, per germline. The CDR3 extends over 15 amino acids. The CDR3 DNA reads TGTGCCAGCAGTGCCTCTAGCGGGGAGGGGAATGAGCAGTTCTTC. Translated: CASSASSGEGNEQFF.

V is TRBV7-3 and J is TRBJ2-6; D call uncertain. The CDR3 length is 15 residues. Germline V lookup: CDR1 SGHTA, CDR2 FQGTGA. Trimming left V 4 bases short and J 0 bases short, with 7 bases between. This CDR3 reads CASSSLNSGANVLTF. As DNA, the CDR3 is TGTGCCAGCAGCTCCCTCAACTCTGGGGCCAACGTCCTGACTTTC.

This clonotype has a handful of counts. The rearrangement links TRBV5-5 to TRBJ1-2; tentatively, D is TRBD1 (5 bases). The V and J ends lost 4 bases and 8 bases respectively, with 18 bases between them. The germline gives CDR1 SGHKS, CDR2 YYEKEE (reference sequence). CDR3 size: 14 residues. CDR3 in DNA: TGTGCCAGCAGCCCGGGACGGATTGGAGGGGGCTACACCTTC. This codes for CASSPGRIGGGYTF.

This clonotype has more than one count but fewer than ten. This chain links TRBV28 with TRBJ2-3; 9 nucleotides agree with TRBD2. The CDR3 contains 19 residues. The V gene end was trimmed by 6 bases and the J gene end by 5 bases; junction bases not matched to a gene: 21. CDR1 MDHEN and CDR2 SYDVKM come from the germline V gene. The CDR3 here is CASSPRKASGDNSRDTQYF. The DNA of the CDR3 is TGTGCCAGCAGCCCAAGGAAGGCTAGCGGGGACAACTCGAGAGATACGCAGTATTTT.

This clonotype was found a few times. The chain has TRBV28 and TRBJ2-2; 10 bases fit TRBD2. Trimming removed 2 bases from V and 2 bases from J; junction bases left unmatched: 2. This CDR3 spans 16 amino acids. Germline values: CDR1 MDHEN, CDR2 SYDVKM. CDR3 protein: CASSLVAGGNTGELFF. The CDR3 coding sequence is TGTGCCAGCAGTTTAGTAGCGGGGGGTAACACCGGGGAGCTGTTTTTT.

The genes are TRBV4-2 and TRBJ2-5; 8 bases line up with TRBD2. Germline V gene lookup returns CDR1 LGHNA and CDR2 YNFKEQ. Losses at the gene ends were 1 base for V and 5 bases for J; bases not matched to a gene: 12. This CDR3 spans 17 amino acids. The CDR3 loop is CASSQASRGVARETQYF. The CDR3 nucleotides read TGTGCCAGCAGCCAAGCTTCGCGGGGGGTCGCCCGGGAGACCCAGTACTTC.

This clonotype was detected a few times. The chain is built from TRBV12-3 or TRBV12-4 and TRBJ1-6; weak D call: TRBD1 (6 bases). This CDR3 comprises 14 residues. Trimming pared 3 bases from V and 9 bases from J, leaving 12 bases between. CDR3 bases: TGTGCCAGCAGTTTCGAGGGGGTTGGTTCACCCCTCCACTTT. Residues: CASSFEGVGSPLHF.

This clonotype was observed a handful of times. The CDR3 spells CSAREGGGNSPLHF. The CDR3 DNA follows: TGCAGTGCTAGAGAAGGCGGGGGAAATTCACCCCTCCACTTT. J is TRBJ1-6 and V is TRBV20-1; D might be TRBD1 (5 bases). Trimming shortened V by 0 bases and J by 7 bases, and 10 bases separated the two germline ends. CDR1 and CDR2 (germline): DFQATT, SNEGSKA (reference sequence). CDR3 length: 14 residues.